Below are 17 T cell receptor beta chains sequenced from a single sample in a study of CD8+CD57+ T cells in acquired aplastic anemia. Profiling of TCR beta VDJ combinations and CDR3 sequences used genomic DNA as template. MiXCR, run by TCRdb on the reads, gives a single entry per CDR3 protein. This sample carries tens of thousands of distinct CDR3 sequences, more than 75% of them seen once, and the ten largest clones take roughly 20%. Material: sorted CD4+, CD8+, or CD8+CD57+ T cells (not recorded which) from PBMCs. Receptor source: a human donor in good health, serving as a control.

The rearrangement links TRBV11-2 to TRBJ2-2, with 10 bases matching TRBD2. CDR1 is SGHAT and CDR2 is FQNNGV in the germline V gene. V shed 5 bases and J 2 bases; nucleotides not matched to a gene: 5. This CDR3 is 16 amino acids long. The CDR3 sequence is CASSQLAGFNTGELFF. Here the CDR3 DNA reads TGTGCCAGCAGCCAACTAGCGGGGTTTAACACCGGGGAGCTGTTTTTT.

The chain combines TRBV25-1 with TRBJ2-1, with D perhaps assigned TRBD1 or TRBD2 (5 bases each). Germline V gene sequence: CDR1 MGHDK, CDR2 SYGVNS. V was shortened by 8 bases and J by 1 base, with 9 bases between the two germline ends. The CDR3 sequence is 13 residues long. The CDR3: CASGTESYNEQFF. The CDR3 DNA follows: TGTGCCAGCGGGACGGAGTCCTACAATGAGCAGTTCTTC.

The chain combines TRBV29-1 with TRBJ2-1, with D hard to call. The V and J ends lost 4 bases and 2 bases respectively, with 12 bases between them. The germline gives CDR1 SQVTM, CDR2 ANQGSEA. This CDR3 is 14 amino acids long. The CDR3 reads CSVGALGTYNEQFF. The DNA of the CDR3 is TGCAGCGTTGGAGCGCTGGGGACCTACAATGAGCAGTTCTTC.

CDR3 nucleotide sequence: TGTGCCAGCACACCGGGACAGGTTCAGTTCACTGAAGCTTTCTTT. The encoded protein is CASTPGQVQFTEAFF. V and J are TRBV2 and TRBJ1-1; 8 nucleotides agree with TRBD1. V trimming: 7 bases; J trimming: 4 bases; junction bases outside the gene matches: 11. This CDR3 is built from 15 residues. CDR1 SNHLY and CDR2 FYNNEI come from the germline V gene.

The chain recombines TRBV7-2 with TRBJ1-1; TRBD1 is a possible D gene (5 bases). The CDR3 length is 12 residues. From germline, CDR1 is SGHTA and CDR2 FQGNSA. V lost 1 base to trimming and J lost 11 bases, with 11 bases between them. Here the CDR3 reads CASSLVGGDAFF. Written as DNA, the CDR3 is TGTGCCAGCAGCTTAGTGGGGGGGGACGCTTTCTTT.

Turning to this clonotype: At one boundary the junction diverges from the germline segment, which might be a read error. The chain employs TRBV6-4 and TRBJ1-2; D is unresolved. Germline CDR1 and CDR2: MRHNA and SNTAGT. This CDR3 is built from 13 residues. The CDR3 sequence: CAISVVGNTEAFF. The CDR3 nucleotides read TGTGCCATCAGTGTAGTGGGGAACACTGAAGCTTTCTTC.

The rearrangement links TRBV2 to TRBJ2-3, with unresolved D. From germline, CDR1 is SNHLY and CDR2 FYNNEI. The CDR3 spans 14 residues. V lost 7 bases and J lost 1, with 12 bases in between. CDR3 nucleotide sequence: TGTGCCAGCAAGGGTGCTGCGGGCACAGATACGCAGTATTTT. This gives the protein CASKGAAGTDTQYF.

The rearrangement uses TRBV29-1 and TRBJ2-5; D may match TRBD1 or TRBD2 (5 bases each). V was cut by 8 bases and J by 5 bases, with 18 bases left in between. The CDR3 has 13 amino acids. Germline V gene lookup returns CDR1 SQVTM and CDR2 ANQGSEA. CDR3 bases: TGCAGCCTAAAAAAACCGGGACGGGAGACCCAGTACTTC. Translated: CSLKKPGRETQYF. Complete variable domain (other parts from reference TRBV29-1 and TRBJ2-5): SAVISQKPSRDICQRGTSLTIQCQVDSQVTMMFWYRQQPGQSLTLIATANQGSEATYESGFVIDKFPISRPNLTFSTLTVSNMSPEDSSIYLCSLKKPGRETQYFGPGTRLLVL.

In this sample, this clonotype turned up a few times. The rearrangement uses TRBV19 and TRBJ1-6; D is uncertain. Germline V gene data show CDR1 as LNHDA and CDR2 as SQIVND (reference sequence). V lost 5 bases and J 5 bases, leaving 10 bases between the germline ends. The CDR3 totals 14 residues. The CDR3 DNA sequence: TGTGCCAGTAGTGCGAACACCAATAATTCACCCCTCCACTTT. It specifies CASSANTNNSPLHF.

V gene TRBV19 combines with J gene TRBJ2-1, with 8 bases aligning to TRBD2. V shed 7 bases and J 1 base; nucleotides not matched to a gene: 18. CDR3 length: 19 amino acids. The germline V gene encodes CDR1 LNHDA and CDR2 SQIVND (reference sequence). In DNA form, the CDR3 reads TGTGCCAGTATTCCAACCCGAGCGGGGGCCCCGAGGTCCTACAATGAGCAGTTCTTC. Its translation: CASIPTRAGAPRSYNEQFF.

This clonotype was found a few times. The rearrangement joins TRBV10-3 to TRBJ2-7, with D tentatively TRBD1 (6 bases). V was trimmed by 8 bases and J by 0 bases, leaving 14 bases between them. CDR1 and CDR2 from the germline V gene are ENHRY and SYGVKD. This CDR3 has 14 amino acids. Here the CDR3 reads CAIGPRGGSYEQYF. The DNA for the CDR3 is TGTGCCATCGGCCCCAGGGGCGGCTCCTACGAGCAGTACTTC.

The rearrangement uses TRBV2 and TRBJ1-2; D not resolved. Germline V gene data show CDR1 as SNHLY and CDR2 as FYNNEI. The CDR3 covers 15 residues. The ends were cut back, 6 bases at V and 5 bases at J, with 19 bases in the middle. CDR3 loop: CASRDRDLRGYGYTF. The CDR3 coding sequence is TGTGCCAGCAGGGATCGGGATCTAAGAGGATATGGCTACACCTTC.

The chain employs TRBV10-2 and TRBJ2-6; TRBD1 aligns across 7 bases. The CDR3 covers 16 residues. V gave up 5 bases and J gave up 0 bases; unmatched junction bases: 4. Per germline, CDR1 WSHSY and CDR2 SAAADI. CDR3 amino acids: CASSHGQASGANVLTF. CDR3 nucleotides: TGCGCCAGCAGTCACGGACAGGCCTCTGGGGCCAACGTCCTGACTTTC.

A few counts support this clonotype. The chain recombines TRBV6-5 with TRBJ2-7; 7 nucleotides agree with TRBD1. The CDR3 has 15 residues. Trimming cost V 4 bases and J 0 bases; bases outside gene matches: 6. From germline, CDR1 is MNHEY and CDR2 SVGAGI. The CDR3 DNA sequence: TGTGCCAGCAGTTTGGGACAGTCAAGCTCCTACGAGCAGTACTTC. It encodes CASSLGQSSSYEQYF.

Comment on this clonotype: This may arise from a read error, as a much more abundant clone is one base away. This CDR3 is CSARGLRASYGYAF. The CDR3 DNA reads as TGCAGTGCTAGAGGGCTCAGGGCTAGTTATGGCTACGCCTTC. This rearrangement joins TRBV20-1 to TRBJ1-2, with D tentatively TRBD1 (5 bases). Looked up from germline, CDR1 is DFQATT and CDR2 is SNEGSKA (reference sequence). This CDR3 is built from 14 residues.

The gene calls are TRBV29-1 and TRBJ2-1, with 14 bases fitting TRBD2. V shed 7 bases, J shed 9 bases, and the junction held 8 bases outside the gene matches. CDR1 and CDR2 from the germline V gene are SQVTM and ANQGSEA. The CDR3 covers 14 residues. CDR3 sequence reads: CSAPGLAGVGEQFF. DNA of the CDR3: TGCAGCGCACCGGGACTAGCGGGAGTTGGTGAGCAGTTCTTC.

This clonotype was counted between two and nine times. The chain uses TRBV29-1 and TRBJ2-1, with TRBD2 matching 8 bases. In germline, CDR1 is SQVTM, CDR2 ANQGSEA. The CDR3 covers 14 residues. J gave up 6 bases and V 6 bases, and 10 bases lay outside the gene matches. This CDR3 reads CSVSARLAPNEQFF. The CDR3 DNA reads TGCAGCGTATCCGCCAGACTAGCGCCCAATGAGCAGTTCTTC.